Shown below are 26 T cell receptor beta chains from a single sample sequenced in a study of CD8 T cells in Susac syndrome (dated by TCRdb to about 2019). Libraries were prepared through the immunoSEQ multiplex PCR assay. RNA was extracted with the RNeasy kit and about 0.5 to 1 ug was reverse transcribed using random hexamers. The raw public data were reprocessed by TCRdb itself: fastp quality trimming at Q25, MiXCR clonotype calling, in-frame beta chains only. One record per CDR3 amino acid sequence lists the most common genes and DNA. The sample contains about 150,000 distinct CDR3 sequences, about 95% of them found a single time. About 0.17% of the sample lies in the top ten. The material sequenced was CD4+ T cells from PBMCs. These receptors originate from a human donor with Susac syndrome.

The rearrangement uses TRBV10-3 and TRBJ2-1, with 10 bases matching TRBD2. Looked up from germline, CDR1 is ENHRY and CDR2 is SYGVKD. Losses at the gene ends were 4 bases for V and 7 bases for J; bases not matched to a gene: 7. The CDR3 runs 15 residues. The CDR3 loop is CAISGAGGPGNEQFF. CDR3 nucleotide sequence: TGTGCCATCAGTGGAGCGGGGGGGCCGGGTAATGAGCAGTTCTTC.

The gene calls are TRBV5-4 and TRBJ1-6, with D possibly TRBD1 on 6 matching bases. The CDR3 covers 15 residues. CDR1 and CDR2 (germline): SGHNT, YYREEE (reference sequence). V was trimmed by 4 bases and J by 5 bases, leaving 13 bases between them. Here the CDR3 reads CASSKPTGDNSPLHF. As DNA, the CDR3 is TGTGCCAGCAGCAAACCGACAGGAGATAATTCACCCCTCCACTTT.

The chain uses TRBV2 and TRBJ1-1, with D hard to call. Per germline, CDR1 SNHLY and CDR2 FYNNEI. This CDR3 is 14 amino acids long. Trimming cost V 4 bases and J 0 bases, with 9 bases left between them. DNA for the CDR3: TGTGCCAGCAGTGCGGCTGGGATGAACACTGAAGCTTTCTTT. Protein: CASSAAGMNTEAFF.

The CDR3 loop reads CSAEDRAGETQYF. The CDR3 bases are TGCAGTGCTGAAGACAGGGCGGGAGAGACCCAGTACTTC. The V and J genes are TRBV20-1 and TRBJ2-5, with 7 bases lining up with TRBD1. The germline gives CDR1 DFQATT, CDR2 SNEGSKA (reference sequence). The CDR3 is 13 residues long. V trimming: 5 bases; J trimming: 4 bases; junction bases outside the gene matches: 7.

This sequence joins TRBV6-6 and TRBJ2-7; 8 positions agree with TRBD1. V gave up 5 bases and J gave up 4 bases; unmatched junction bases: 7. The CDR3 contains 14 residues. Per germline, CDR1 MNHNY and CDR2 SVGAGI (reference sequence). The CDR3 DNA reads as TGTGCCAGCAGTGCCGGGACAGGTCTTTACGAGCAGTACTTC. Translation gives CASSAGTGLYEQYF.

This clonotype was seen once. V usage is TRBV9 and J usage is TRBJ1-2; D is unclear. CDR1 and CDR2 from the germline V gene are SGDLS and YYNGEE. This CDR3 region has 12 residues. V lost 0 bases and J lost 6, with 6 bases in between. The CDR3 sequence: CASSVETDGYTF. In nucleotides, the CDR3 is TGTGCCAGCAGCGTAGAAACCGATGGCTACACCTTC.

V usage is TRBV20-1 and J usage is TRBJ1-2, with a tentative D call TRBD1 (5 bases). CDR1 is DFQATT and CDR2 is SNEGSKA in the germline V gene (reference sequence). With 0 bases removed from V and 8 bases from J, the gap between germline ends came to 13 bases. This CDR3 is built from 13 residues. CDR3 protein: CSARDSQGQGYTF. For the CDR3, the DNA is TGCAGTGCTAGAGATTCCCAGGGCCAGGGCTACACCTTC.

The CDR3 DNA follows: TGCAGTGCTAGTGGGACAGCGGGAGAGCAGTTCTTC. Encoded protein: CSASGTAGEQFF. V is TRBV20-1 and J is TRBJ2-1; D possibly matches TRBD1 or TRBD2 (7 bases each). Trimming pared 3 bases from V and 10 bases from J, leaving 13 bases between. CDR3 size: 12 residues. CDR1 is DFQATT, CDR2 SNEGSKA, per germline (reference sequence).

CDR3 nucleotide sequence: TGTGCCAGTAGTATAGGGCGAAGCAATCAGCCCCAGCATTTT. Amino acids: CASSIGRSNQPQHF. This rearrangement joins TRBV19 to TRBJ1-5; unclear D gene. Trimming cost V 1 base and J 1 base, with 5 bases left between them. CDR1 and CDR2 (germline): LNHDA, SQIVND (reference sequence). The CDR3 has 14 amino acids.

CDR3 sequence: CSALGGYEQYF. CDR3 coding DNA: TGCAGTGCCCTAGGAGGTTACGAGCAGTACTTC. This chain uses TRBV20-1 with TRBJ2-7; D may be TRBD2 (5 bases). This CDR3 contains 11 residues. CDR1 and CDR2 (germline): DFQATT, SNEGSKA (reference sequence). Trimming left V 6 bases short and J 4 bases short, with 10 bases between.

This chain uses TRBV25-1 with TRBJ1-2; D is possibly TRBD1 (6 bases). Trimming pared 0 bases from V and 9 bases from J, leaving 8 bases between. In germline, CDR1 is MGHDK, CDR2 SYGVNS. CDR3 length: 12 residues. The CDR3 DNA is TGTGCCAGCAGTGAATACCAGGGGAGCTACACCTTC. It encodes CASSEYQGSYTF.

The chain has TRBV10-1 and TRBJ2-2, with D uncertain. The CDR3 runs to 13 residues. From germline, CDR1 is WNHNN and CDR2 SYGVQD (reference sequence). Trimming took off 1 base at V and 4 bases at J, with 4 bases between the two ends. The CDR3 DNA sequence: TGCGCCAGCAGTGAGTTAGGCACCGGGGAGCTGTTTTTT. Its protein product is CASSELGTGELFF.

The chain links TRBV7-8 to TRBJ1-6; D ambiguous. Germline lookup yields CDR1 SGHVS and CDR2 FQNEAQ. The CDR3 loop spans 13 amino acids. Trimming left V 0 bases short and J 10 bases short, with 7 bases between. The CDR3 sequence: CASSLAPVSPLHF. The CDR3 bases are TGTGCCAGCAGCTTAGCGCCGGTCTCACCCCTCCACTTT.

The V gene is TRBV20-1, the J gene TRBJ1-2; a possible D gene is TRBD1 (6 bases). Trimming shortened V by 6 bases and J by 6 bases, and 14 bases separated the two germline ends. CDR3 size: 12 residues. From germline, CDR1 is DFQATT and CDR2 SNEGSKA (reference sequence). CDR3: CSANRVGDGYTF. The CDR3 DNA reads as TGCAGTGCGAACAGGGTTGGGGATGGCTACACCTTC.

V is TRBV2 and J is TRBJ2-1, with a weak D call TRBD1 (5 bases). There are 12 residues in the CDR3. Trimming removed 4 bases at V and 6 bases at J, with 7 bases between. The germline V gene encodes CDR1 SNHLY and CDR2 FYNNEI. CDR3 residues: CASSGQSNEQFF. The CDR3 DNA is TGTGCCAGCAGTGGACAGTCCAATGAGCAGTTCTTC. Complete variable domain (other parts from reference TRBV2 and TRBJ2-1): EPEVTQTPSHQVTQMGQEVILRCVPISNHLYFYWYRQILGQKVEFLVSFYNNEISEKSEIFDDQFSVERPDGSNFTLKIRSTKLEDSAMYFCASSGQSNEQFFGPGTRLTVL.

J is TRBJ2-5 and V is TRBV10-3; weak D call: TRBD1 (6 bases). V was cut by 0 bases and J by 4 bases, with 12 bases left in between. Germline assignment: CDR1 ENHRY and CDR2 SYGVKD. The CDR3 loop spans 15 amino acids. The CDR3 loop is CAISESGAATETQYF. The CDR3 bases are TGTGCCATCAGTGAGTCGGGGGCGGCTACAGAGACCCAGTACTTC.

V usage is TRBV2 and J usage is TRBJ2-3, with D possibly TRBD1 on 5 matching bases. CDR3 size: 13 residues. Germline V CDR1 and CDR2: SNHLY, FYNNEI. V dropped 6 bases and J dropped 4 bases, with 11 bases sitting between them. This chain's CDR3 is CASRVDRADTQYF. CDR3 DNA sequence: TGTGCCAGCAGAGTTGACAGAGCAGATACGCAGTATTTT.

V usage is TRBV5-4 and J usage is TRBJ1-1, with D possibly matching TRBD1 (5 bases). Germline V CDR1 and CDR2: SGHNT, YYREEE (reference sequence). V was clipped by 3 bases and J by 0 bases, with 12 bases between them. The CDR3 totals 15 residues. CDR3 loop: CASSWDGAMNTEAFF. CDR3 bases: TGTGCCAGCAGCTGGGACGGGGCGATGAACACTGAAGCTTTCTTT. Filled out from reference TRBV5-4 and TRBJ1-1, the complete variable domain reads ETGVTQSPTHLIKTRGQQVTLRCSSQSGHNTVSWYQQALGQGPQFIFQYYREEENGRGNFPPRFSGLQFPNYSSELNVNALELDDSALYLCASSWDGAMNTEAFFGQGTRLTVV.

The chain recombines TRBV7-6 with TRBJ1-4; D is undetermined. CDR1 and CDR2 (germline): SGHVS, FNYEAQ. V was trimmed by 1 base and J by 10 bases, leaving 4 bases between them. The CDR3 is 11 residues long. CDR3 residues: CASSLEGKLFF. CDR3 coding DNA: TGTGCCAGCAGCTTAGAGGGAAAACTGTTTTTT.

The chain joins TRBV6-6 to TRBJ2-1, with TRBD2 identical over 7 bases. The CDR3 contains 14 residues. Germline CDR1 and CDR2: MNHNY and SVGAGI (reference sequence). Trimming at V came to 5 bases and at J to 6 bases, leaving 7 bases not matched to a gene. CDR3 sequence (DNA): TGTGCCAGCAGTCCAAATCGGGGGGTCAATGAGCAGTTCTTC. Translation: CASSPNRGVNEQFF.

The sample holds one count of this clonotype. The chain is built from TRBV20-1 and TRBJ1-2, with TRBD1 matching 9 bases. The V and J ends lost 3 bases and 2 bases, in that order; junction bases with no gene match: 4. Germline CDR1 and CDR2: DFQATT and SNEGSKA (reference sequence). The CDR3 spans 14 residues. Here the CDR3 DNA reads TGCAGTGCTAGCGACAGGGGGGGAAACTATGGCTACACCTTC. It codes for CSASDRGGNYGYTF.

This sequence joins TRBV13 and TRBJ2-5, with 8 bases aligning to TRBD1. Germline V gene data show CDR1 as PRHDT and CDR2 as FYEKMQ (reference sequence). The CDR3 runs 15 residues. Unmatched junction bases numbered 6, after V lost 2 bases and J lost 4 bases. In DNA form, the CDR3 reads TGTGCCAGCAGCTTATTCTCAGGGGGCACAGAGACCCAGTACTTC. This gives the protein CASSLFSGGTETQYF. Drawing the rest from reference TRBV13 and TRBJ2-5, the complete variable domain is AAGVIQSPRHLIKEKRETATLKCYPIPRHDTVYWYQQGPGQDPQFLISFYEKMQSDKGSIPDRFSAQQFSDYHSELNMSSLELGDSALYFCASSLFSGGTETQYFGPGTRLLVL.

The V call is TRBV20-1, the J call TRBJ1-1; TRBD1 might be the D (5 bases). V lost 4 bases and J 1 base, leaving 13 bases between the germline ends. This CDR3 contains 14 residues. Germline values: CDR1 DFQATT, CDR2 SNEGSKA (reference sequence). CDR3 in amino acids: CSATGNGANTEAFF. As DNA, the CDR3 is TGCAGTGCTACCGGGAATGGGGCGAACACTGAAGCTTTCTTT.

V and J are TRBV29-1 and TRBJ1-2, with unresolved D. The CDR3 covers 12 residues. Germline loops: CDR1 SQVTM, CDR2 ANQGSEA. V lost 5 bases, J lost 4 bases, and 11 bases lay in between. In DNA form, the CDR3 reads TGCAGCGTTATTGGGCAGCCCTATGGCTACACCTTC. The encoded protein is CSVIGQPYGYTF. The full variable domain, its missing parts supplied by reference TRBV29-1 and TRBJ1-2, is SAVISQKPSRDICQRGTSLTIQCQVDSQVTMMFWYRQQPGQSLTLIATANQGSEATYESGFVIDKFPISRPNLTFSTLTVSNMSPEDSSIYLCSVIGQPYGYTFGSGTRLTVV.

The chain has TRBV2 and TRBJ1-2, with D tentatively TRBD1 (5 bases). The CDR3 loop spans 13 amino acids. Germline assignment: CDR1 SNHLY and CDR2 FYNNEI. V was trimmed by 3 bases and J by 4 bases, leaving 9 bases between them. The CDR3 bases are TGTGCCAGCAGTGAGCGAGGGACCTATGGCTACACCTTC. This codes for CASSERGTYGYTF.

The CDR3 region is CASIDIRRGGAFF. Written as DNA, the CDR3 is TGTGCCAGCATCGATATTAGGCGCGGGGGAGCTTTCTTT. This chain uses TRBV6-5 with TRBJ1-1; D perhaps matches TRBD1 (5 bases). The V gene's germline CDR1 is MNHEY and CDR2 SVGAGI. The CDR3 covers 13 residues. The germline V and J ends were trimmed by 7 bases and 10 bases, with 19 bases remaining between them.